Shown below are 22 T cell receptor beta chains from a single sample sequenced in a study of OX40 agonist ivuxolimab in advanced cancers. TCRdb keeps only in-frame clones here, not all; method: immunoSEQ multiplex PCR. The sample holds tens of thousands of clones, about 92% seen once. Sequences were derived from CD4+ or CD8+ T cells sorted from blood, sampled in a trial of the OX40 agonist ivuxolimab. The origin of the receptors is an adult with an advanced solid tumor such as melanoma, head and neck, liver or kidney cancer.

The chain couples TRBV27 to TRBJ2-7, with D perhaps matching TRBD2 (6 bases). The V end lost 6 bases, the J end lost 0 bases, and 9 bases lay between the germline ends. Per the germline V gene, CDR1 is MNHEY and CDR2 is SMNVEV (reference sequence). This CDR3 is built from 13 residues. The CDR3 region is CASRQTSSYEQYF. In nucleotides, the CDR3 is TGTGCCAGCAGACAGACTAGCTCCTACGAGCAGTACTTC.

The chain carries TRBV10-3 and TRBJ2-1; 14 nucleotides align to TRBD2. CDR3 length equals 15 residues. V lost 5 bases and J lost 9; bases outside the gene matches: 6. From germline, CDR1 is ENHRY and CDR2 SYGVKD. CDR3 in amino acids: CAISHGTSGGTEQFF. The CDR3 DNA is TGTGCCATCAGTCACGGGACTAGCGGGGGCACTGAGCAGTTCTTC.

The chain links TRBV30 to TRBJ2-7; 9 bases are a match to TRBD1. CDR1 and CDR2 (germline): GTSNPN, SVGIG (reference sequence). V lost 0 bases, J lost 4 bases, and 4 bases stayed unmatched. The CDR3 consists of 14 residues. This chain's CDR3 is CAWSVGTGSYEQYF. The CDR3 DNA reads TGTGCCTGGAGTGTAGGGACAGGGTCGTACGAGCAGTACTTC. The whole variable domain, filled in from reference TRBV30 and TRBJ2-7, reads SQTIHQWPATLVQPVGSPLSLECTVEGTSNPNLYWYRQAAGRGLQLLFYSVGIGQISSEVPQNLSASRPQDRQFILSSKKLLLSDSGFYLCAWSVGTGSYEQYFGPGTRLTVT.

This chain connects TRBV7-9 to TRBJ2-1; the match to TRBD2 covers 10 bases. Germline-derived CDR1 and CDR2 are SEHNR and FQNEAQ (reference sequence). Trimming at V came to 6 bases and at J to 9 bases, leaving 20 bases not matched to a gene. The CDR3 is made up of 18 amino acids. The CDR3 sequence is CASRTPDPFQREGREQFF. The CDR3 DNA follows: TGTGCCAGCAGGACACCTGATCCTTTCCAGCGGGAGGGCCGTGAGCAGTTCTTC. Combining the CDR3 with reference TRBV7-9 and TRBJ2-1 gives the whole variable domain DTGVSQNPRHKITKRGQNVTFRCDPISEHNRLYWYRQTLGQGPEFLTYFQNEAQLEKSRLLSDRFSAERPKGSFSTLEIQRTEQGDSAMYLCASRTPDPFQREGREQFFGPGTRLTVL.

This clone was counted a few times. The CDR3 region is CASSLDSLSPETQYF. CDR3 DNA sequence: TGTGCCAGCAGCTTGGACAGTCTATCCCCGGAGACCCAGTACTTC. The chain is built from TRBV9 and TRBJ2-5; tentatively, D is TRBD1 (6 bases). Per germline, CDR1 SGDLS and CDR2 YYNGEE. CDR3 length: 15 amino acids. V shed 4 bases and J shed 5 bases, with 18 bases lying between them.

V and J are TRBV4-3 and TRBJ1-3; D is unresolved. Trimming cost V 0 bases and J 4 bases, with 10 bases left between them. CDR1 and CDR2 from the germline V gene are LGHNA and YSLEER. The CDR3 spans 15 residues. Here the CDR3 reads CASSQERGWGNTIYF. The CDR3 nucleotides are TGCGCCAGCAGCCAAGAGAGAGGGTGGGGAAACACCATATATTTT.

V usage is TRBV27 and J usage is TRBJ2-5; TRBD1 is a possible D gene (5 bases). V lost 2 bases, J lost 4 bases, and 14 bases lay in between. The CDR3 length is 15 residues. Per the germline V gene, CDR1 is MNHEY and CDR2 is SMNVEV (reference sequence). CDR3: CASSLGARVAETQYF. For the CDR3, the DNA is TGTGCCAGCAGTTTAGGGGCCCGGGTGGCAGAGACCCAGTACTTC.

The V and J genes are TRBV7-9 and TRBJ1-6; D is unresolved. Looked up from germline, CDR1 is SEHNR and CDR2 is FQNEAQ (reference sequence). The V and J ends lost 1 base and 7 bases respectively, with 8 bases between them. This CDR3 is built from 14 residues. The CDR3 DNA reads TGTGCCAGCAGCTTAGGGCAGTCCAATTCACCCCTCCACTTT. Translating it yields CASSLGQSNSPLHF.

This clone was found once. This rearrangement joins TRBV6-1 to TRBJ2-7; D gene ambiguous. The V end lost 3 bases, the J end lost 1 base, and 7 bases lay between the germline ends. Per the germline V gene, CDR1 is MNHNS and CDR2 is SASEGT. The CDR3 contains 13 residues. CDR3 loop: CASSETGSYEQYF. In nucleotides, the CDR3 is TGTGCCAGCAGTGAGACCGGGTCCTACGAGCAGTACTTC.

This clone was observed once. The chain joins TRBV7-9 to TRBJ2-5; possibly TRBD2 for D (5 bases). V lost 4 bases and J 7 bases, leaving 10 bases between the germline ends. Germline values: CDR1 SEHNR, CDR2 FQNEAQ (reference sequence). The CDR3 totals 12 residues. CDR3 protein: CASSSDSGTQYF. In DNA, the CDR3 is TGTGCCAGCAGCTCGGACTCCGGGACCCAGTACTTC.

CDR3 DNA: TGTGCCAGCTCACCACTCCGAGGGGCCCTAGGAGCCAAAAACATTCAGTACTTC. Translation: CASSPLRGALGAKNIQYF. The gene calls are TRBV18 and TRBJ2-4; D could derive from TRBD1 or TRBD2 (5 bases each). Germline V gene sequence: CDR1 KGHSH, CDR2 LQKENI. The CDR3 consists of 18 residues. V was shortened by 1 base and J by 0 bases, with 16 bases between the two germline ends.

The J gene is TRBJ1-2, the V gene TRBV11-3; TRBD1 matches 10 bases. The CDR3 sequence is 17 residues long. V shed 1 base, J shed 2 bases, and the junction held 7 bases outside the gene matches. Germline CDR1 and CDR2: SGHNT and YENEEA. As DNA, the CDR3 is TGTGCCAGCAGCTTAGTAGACCCGGGACAGGGGAACTATGGCTACACCTTC. Translating it yields CASSLVDPGQGNYGYTF.

This chain links TRBV5-6 with TRBJ2-1; possibly TRBD1 for D (6 bases). V was shortened by 1 base and J by 2 bases, with 10 bases between the two germline ends. The CDR3 consists of 15 residues. Germline-derived CDR1 and CDR2 are SGHDT and YYEEEE. CDR3 protein: CASSLLAGAYNEQFF. The DNA for the CDR3 is TGTGCCAGCAGCTTGTTGGCAGGGGCCTACAATGAGCAGTTCTTC. Using reference TRBV5-6 and TRBJ2-1 for the parts outside the CDR3, the full variable domain is DAGVTQSPTHLIKTRGQQVTLRCSPKSGHDTVSWYQQALGQGPQFIFQYYEEEERQRGNFPDRFSGHQFPNYSSELNVNALLLGDSALYLCASSLLAGAYNEQFFGPGTRLTVL.

The chain recombines TRBV12-5 with TRBJ2-7; tentatively, D is TRBD1 (8 bases). From germline, CDR1 is LGHNT and CDR2 FRNRAP. The CDR3 consists of 13 residues. The V end was cut by 6 bases, the J end by 5 bases, with 14 bases between. This CDR3 is CASGLTGGDEQYF. As DNA, the CDR3 is TGTGCTAGTGGCCTCACAGGGGGGGACGAGCAGTACTTC.

CDR3 nucleotide sequence: TGTGCCATCAGTGAGTCGTCCCAGGTTCCCTACAATGAGCAGTTCTTC. Translating it yields CAISESSQVPYNEQFF. The rearrangement joins TRBV10-3 to TRBJ2-1; D unclear. The V and J ends lost 0 bases and 2 bases respectively, with 11 bases between them. There are 16 residues in the CDR3. The germline gives CDR1 ENHRY, CDR2 SYGVKD.

The rearrangement joins TRBV5-4 to TRBJ1-1, with no clear D. The CDR3 spans 13 residues. V lost 0 bases, J lost 2 bases, and 5 bases lay in between. Germline V gene data show CDR1 as SGHNT and CDR2 as YYREEE (reference sequence). The CDR3 region is CASSLGRNTEAFF. For the CDR3, the DNA is TGTGCCAGCAGCTTGGGAAGAAACACTGAAGCTTTCTTT.

This clone has only one observation. The chain couples TRBV27 to TRBJ2-1, with TRBD2 matching 7 bases. Looked up from germline, CDR1 is MNHEY and CDR2 is SMNVEV (reference sequence). The CDR3 loop spans 15 amino acids. Trimming cost V 2 bases and J 1 base; bases outside gene matches: 2. This chain's CDR3 is CASSLISGSYNEQFF. DNA of the CDR3: TGTGCCAGCAGTTTAATTAGCGGGTCCTACAATGAGCAGTTCTTC.

The V gene is TRBV5-1, the J gene TRBJ1-1; D unclear. The CDR3 contains 14 residues. V lost 4 bases and J lost 1, with 11 bases in between. The germline CDR1 and CDR2 sequences are SGHRS and YFSETQ. Written as DNA, the CDR3 is TGCGCCAGCAGCATGTCCTATTCGAACACTGAAGCTTTCTTT. It translates to CASSMSYSNTEAFF.

This clone showed up just once. V and J are TRBV15 and TRBJ1-1, with a weak D call TRBD1 (5 bases). Trimming removed 4 bases from V and 2 bases from J, with 8 bases in between. This CDR3 has 13 amino acids. Germline values: CDR1 LNHNV, CDR2 YYDKDF (reference sequence). The chain's CDR3 is CATSTGGNTEAFF. DNA of the CDR3: TGTGCCACCAGCACGGGGGGAAACACTGAAGCTTTCTTT.

The V call is TRBV4-1, the J call TRBJ2-7, with 8 nucleotides matching TRBD1. The V gene's germline CDR1 is MGHRA and CDR2 YSYEKL. This CDR3 is 16 amino acids long. The trim removed 0 bases at V and 3 bases at J, leaving 7 bases unmatched. CDR3: CASSQDNNRGNYEQYF. CDR3 DNA: TGCGCCAGCAGCCAAGACAACAACAGGGGGAACTACGAGCAGTACTTC.

The chain joins TRBV29-1 to TRBJ1-2, with 7 nucleotides matching TRBD1. CDR1 is SQVTM and CDR2 is ANQGSEA in the germline V gene. The CDR3 runs 14 residues. Trimming took 7 bases from V and 4 from J; bases not matched to a gene: 12. The CDR3 loop reads CSAAPGTDRYGYTF. The DNA of the CDR3 is TGCAGCGCCGCTCCGGGGACAGATCGCTATGGCTACACCTTC.

The V and J genes are TRBV15 and TRBJ1-6; D not certain. Trimming stripped 0 bases from V and 7 bases from J, with 4 bases between. Germline V CDR1 and CDR2: LNHNV, YYDKDF (reference sequence). The CDR3 sequence is 13 residues long. This chain's CDR3 is CATSRDWNSPLHF. The CDR3 DNA reads as TGTGCCACCAGCAGAGATTGGAATTCACCCCTCCACTTT.